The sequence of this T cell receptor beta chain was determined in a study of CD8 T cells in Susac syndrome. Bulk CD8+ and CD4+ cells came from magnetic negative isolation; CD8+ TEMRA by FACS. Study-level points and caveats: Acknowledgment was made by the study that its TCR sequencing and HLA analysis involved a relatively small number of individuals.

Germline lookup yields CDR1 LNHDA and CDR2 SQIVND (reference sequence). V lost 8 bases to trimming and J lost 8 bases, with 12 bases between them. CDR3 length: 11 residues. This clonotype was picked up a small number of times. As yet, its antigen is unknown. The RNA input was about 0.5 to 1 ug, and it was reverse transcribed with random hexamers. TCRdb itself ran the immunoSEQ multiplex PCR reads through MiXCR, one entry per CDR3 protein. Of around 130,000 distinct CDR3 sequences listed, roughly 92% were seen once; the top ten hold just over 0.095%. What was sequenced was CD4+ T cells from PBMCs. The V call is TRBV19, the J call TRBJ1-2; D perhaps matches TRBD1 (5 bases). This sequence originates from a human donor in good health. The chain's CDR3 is CASAGKGGYTF. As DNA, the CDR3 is TGTGCCAGTGCAGGGAAGGGCGGCTACACCTTC.